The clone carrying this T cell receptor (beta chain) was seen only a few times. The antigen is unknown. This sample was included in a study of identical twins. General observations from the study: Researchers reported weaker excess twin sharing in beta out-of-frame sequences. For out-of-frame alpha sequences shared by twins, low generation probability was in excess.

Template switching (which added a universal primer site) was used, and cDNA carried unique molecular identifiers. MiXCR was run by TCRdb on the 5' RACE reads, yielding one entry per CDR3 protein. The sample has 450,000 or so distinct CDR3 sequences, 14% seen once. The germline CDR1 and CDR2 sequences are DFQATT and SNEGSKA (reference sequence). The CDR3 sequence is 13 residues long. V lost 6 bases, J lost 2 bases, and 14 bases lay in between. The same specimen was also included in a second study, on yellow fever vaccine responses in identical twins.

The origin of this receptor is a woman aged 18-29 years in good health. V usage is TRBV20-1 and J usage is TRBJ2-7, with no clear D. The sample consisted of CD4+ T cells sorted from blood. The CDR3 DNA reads TGCAGTGCCAATCGCGGTGGACCCTACGAGCAGTACTTC. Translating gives CSANRGGPYEQYF.